This TCR beta chain was sequenced for a study of blood T cell repertoires in COVID-19. Study as a whole: T cells, B-cell-depleted T cells, or PBMCs supplied cDNA or gDNA.

Participant reports of clinical history set cohort assignment. V lost 9 bases and J lost 1; bases outside the gene matches: 6. Germline CDR1 is MNHNY and CDR2 is SVGAGI (reference sequence). The CDR3 is made up of 14 amino acids. Authors' methods: Estimation of nucleated cell counts was performed using reference gene primer amplification. Sequencing used immunoSEQ multiplex PCR; TCRdb keeps in-frame clones, though not all of them. From that table come the V and J calls and clone size; the DNA was used to work out D and trimming. This sample has some 490,000 clones, with around nine tenths found just once.

The sample taken for sequencing was PBMCs or T cells enriched from blood (not recorded which). The chain links TRBV6-6 to TRBJ2-7; 10 bases line up with TRBD2. The TCR sequence derives from an older woman who had recovered from COVID-19. In nucleotides, the CDR3 is TGTGCCAGTCGGAAGCGGGGGGGGTCCTACGAGCAGTACGTC. Amino acid sequence: CASRKRGGSYEQYV.